Below are 17 T cell receptor beta chains sequenced from a single sample in a study of somatic mutations in cytotoxic T cells in rheumatoid arthritis. TCRdb keeps only in-frame clones here, not all; method: immunoSEQ multiplex PCR. Of about 18,000 clones in the sample, 55% to 80% are singletons; the top ten hold 15% to 20%. Sequencing input: CD8+ T cells sorted from blood. These receptor sequences come from an adult with rheumatoid arthritis.

This chain links TRBV4-3 with TRBJ2-7; 8 bases map to TRBD1. Germline values: CDR1 LGHNA, CDR2 YSLEER. The J segment lost 6 bases and the V segment lost 0 bases, leaving 13 bases of the junction unmatched. The CDR3 totals 17 residues. In DNA, the CDR3 is TGCGCCAGCAGCCAAGATACTAATCTTGGACAGGGAAGCGAGCAGTACTTC. This codes for CASSQDTNLGQGSEQYF.

There are a few counts of this clone. CDR3 bases: TGCGCCAGCAGCCTCTCCTGGGGGGGGCAGGAGACCCAGTACTTC. Protein: CASSLSWGGQETQYF. The chain joins TRBV5-1 to TRBJ2-5; maybe TRBD2 (7 bases). Germline V gene data show CDR1 as SGHRS and CDR2 as YFSETQ. V gave up 4 bases and J gave up 5 bases, with 18 bases separating them. The CDR3 covers 15 residues.

This clone has more than one count but fewer than ten. The CDR3 loop is CASSVEDLNTEAFF. As DNA, the CDR3 is TGTGCCAGCAGCGTAGAAGATTTGAACACTGAAGCTTTCTTT. J is TRBJ1-1 and V is TRBV9; D gene unclear. The germline V gene has CDR1 SGDLS and CDR2 YYNGEE. There are 14 residues in the CDR3. V was shortened by 0 bases and J by 0 bases, with 6 bases between the two germline ends. The variable domain in full, with the rest retrieved from reference TRBV9 and TRBJ1-1, is DSGVTQTPKHLITATGQRVTLRCSPRSGDLSVYWYQQSLDQGLQFLIQYYNGEERAKGNILERFSAQQFPDLHSELNLSSLELGDSALYFCASSVEDLNTEAFFGQGTRLTVV.

The CDR3 nucleotides are TGCGCCAGCAGCTTGGGGGTGACAGGGGGCACCTACGAGCAGTACTTC. Translating gives CASSLGVTGGTYEQYF. The chain is built from TRBV5-1 and TRBJ2-7, with TRBD1 matching over 10 bases. Germline V lookup: CDR1 SGHRS, CDR2 YFSETQ. This CDR3 spans 16 amino acids. V was pared by 0 bases and J by 2 bases, with 5 bases of the junction left unmatched.

This clone has a handful of counts. This rearrangement joins TRBV6-5 to TRBJ1-5; D remains unclear. V lost 0 bases, J lost 5 bases, and 8 bases lay in between. The CDR3 contains 14 residues. Looked up from germline, CDR1 is MNHEY and CDR2 is SVGAGI. The CDR3 DNA is TGTGCCAGCAGTTACTCAGCAGGCGATCAGCCCCAGCATTTT. Amino acids: CASSYSAGDQPQHF.

V usage is TRBV7-8 and J usage is TRBJ2-3, with 8 bases fitting TRBD1. Germline assignment: CDR1 SGHVS and CDR2 FQNEAQ. J lost 6 bases, V lost 5 bases, and 10 bases had no gene match. CDR3 length: 15 residues. The CDR3 DNA is TGTGCCAGCAGCCCAGGGACAGGCCCCCGGGATACGCAGTATTTT. This encodes CASSPGTGPRDTQYF.

The chain couples TRBV10-1 to TRBJ2-3; D remains ambiguous. The CDR3 length is 16 residues. V was shortened by 0 bases and J by 0 bases, with 10 bases between the two germline ends. Germline CDR1 reads WNHNN; CDR2 reads SYGVQD (reference sequence). Here the CDR3 DNA reads TGCGCCAGCAGTGAGTCGAGATTCGGGAGCACAGATACGCAGTATTTT. This sequence encodes CASSESRFGSTDTQYF.

The chain recombines TRBV19 with TRBJ1-2, with 10 bases aligning to TRBD1. V lost 5 bases and J lost 2; bases outside the gene matches: 8. The CDR3 length is 16 residues. Per germline, CDR1 LNHDA and CDR2 SQIVND (reference sequence). CDR3: CASSEFGQGGNYGYTF. The CDR3 DNA sequence: TGTGCCAGTAGTGAGTTCGGACAGGGGGGCAACTATGGCTACACCTTC.

The gene calls are TRBV6-6 and TRBJ2-7; D is possibly TRBD1 (5 bases). Trimming pared 0 bases from V and 2 bases from J, leaving 11 bases between. The CDR3 is made up of 15 amino acids. CDR1 and CDR2 (germline): MNHNY, SVGAGI (reference sequence). Here the CDR3 reads CASSYSATDAYEQYF. The CDR3 bases are TGTGCCAGCAGTTACTCCGCGACAGACGCCTACGAGCAGTACTTC.

J is TRBJ1-1 and V is TRBV19; D remains unclear. The V gene lost 5 bases and the J gene lost 2 bases, with 6 bases spanning the gap. The CDR3 is made up of 12 amino acids. Germline values: CDR1 LNHDA, CDR2 SQIVND (reference sequence). In DNA, the CDR3 is TGTGCCAGTAGTGTGCTAAACACTGAAGCTTTCTTT. Encoded protein: CASSVLNTEAFF. Combining the CDR3 with reference TRBV19 and TRBJ1-1 gives the whole variable domain DGGITQSPKYLFRKEGQNVTLSCEQNLNHDAMYWYRQDPGQGLRLIYYSQIVNDFQKGDIAEGYSVSREKKESFPLTVTSAQKNPTAFYLCASSVLNTEAFFGQGTRLTVV.

The V and J genes are TRBV5-6 and TRBJ1-1; D ambiguous. Deletions cut 3 bases from V and 3 bases from J, with 9 bases between. This CDR3 has 13 amino acids. The V gene's germline CDR1 is SGHDT and CDR2 YYEEEE. CDR3 DNA sequence: TGTGCCAGCAGCTCTGAATTTTACACTGAAGCTTTCTTT. As protein: CASSSEFYTEAFF.

This clone was seen just once. This chain connects TRBV10-3 to TRBJ2-1; tentatively, D is TRBD1 or TRBD2 (5 bases each). V was cut by 4 bases and J by 1 base, with 14 bases left in between. Germline loops: CDR1 ENHRY, CDR2 SYGVKD. CDR3 length: 16 residues. CDR3 sequence: CAISASGDPSYNEQFF. The CDR3 DNA reads as TGTGCCATCAGTGCTTCTGGGGACCCTTCCTACAATGAGCAGTTCTTC.

The chain is built from TRBV27 and TRBJ2-5; TRBD1 is a possible D gene (5 bases). Deletions cut 4 bases from V and 5 bases from J, with 26 bases between. CDR1 is MNHEY, CDR2 SMNVEV, per germline (reference sequence). The CDR3 consists of 18 residues. This CDR3 is CASSYSSPVGSPGETQYF. CDR3 coding DNA: TGTGCCAGCAGTTATTCAAGTCCGGTCGGTTCACCAGGGGAGACCCAGTACTTC.

This clone was counted once. The gene calls are TRBV30 and TRBJ1-2; D is perhaps TRBD1 (6 bases). The CDR3 has 17 residues. V was trimmed by 0 bases and J by 8 bases, leaving 25 bases between them. Germline CDR1 reads GTSNPN; CDR2 reads SVGIG (reference sequence). In DNA form, the CDR3 reads TGTGCCTGGAGTGTTAAAACAGGGCGGCCCATTCCGGGAGGCTACACCTTC. It codes for CAWSVKTGRPIPGGYTF. The whole variable domain, remainder taken from reference TRBV30 and TRBJ1-2, is SQTIHQWPATLVQPVGSPLSLECTVEGTSNPNLYWYRQAAGRGLQLLFYSVGIGQISSEVPQNLSASRPQDRQFILSSKKLLLSDSGFYLCAWSVKTGRPIPGGYTFGSGTRLTVV.

This clone turned up a few times. This chain joins TRBV10-3 and TRBJ2-5; tentatively, D is TRBD2 (6 bases). V was trimmed by 6 bases and J by 0 bases, leaving 8 bases between them. This CDR3 comprises 13 residues. CDR1 is ENHRY, CDR2 SYGVKD, per germline. CDR3 protein: CAISAGYQETQYF. The CDR3 region has the DNA TGTGCCATCAGCGCGGGGTACCAAGAGACCCAGTACTTC.

This chain uses TRBV27 with TRBJ2-7; D possibly corresponds to TRBD2 (5 bases). CDR3 length equals 13 residues. V was shortened by 6 bases and J by 6 bases, with 15 bases between the two germline ends. Germline CDR1 is MNHEY and CDR2 is SMNVEV (reference sequence). The CDR3 protein is CASRGSRNGEQYF. The DNA of the CDR3 is TGTGCCAGCAGAGGGAGTAGAAATGGCGAGCAGTACTTC.

This clone showed up just once. The chain joins TRBV21-1 to TRBJ1-2; the table's D call, TRBD1, has no DNA check behind it. TRBV21-1 is flagged as a pseudogene. This CDR3 is built from 13 residues. In nucleotides, the CDR3 is TGTGCCAGCAGCACTAAGGGGAACTATGGCTACACCTTC. Protein: CASSTKGNYGYTF.